This T cell receptor beta chain was identified in a study of CD8+ T cells in alopecia areata (dated by TCRdb to the late 2010s). At the level of the whole study: Treated patients were enrolled in an open-label pilot trial of oral tofacitinib, 5 to 10 mg twice daily, for moderate-to-severe alopecia areata. Patients stayed on tofacitinib for 6 to 18 months and then had 6 months of follow-up off drug so that delayed response and recurrence could be assessed. For the treated patients, the SALT score, which quantifies what percentage of scalp surface area is affected, served as the measure of disease severity. High-throughput TCRbeta sequencing was used to examine T cell clonal expansion in alopecia areata in both the C3H/HeJ mouse model and human patients. Human TCRbeta sequencing covered scalp tissue and sorted CD4+ and CD8+ peripheral blood T cells from patchy and totalis/universalis alopecia areata patients and healthy controls. Biopsies were taken from tofacitinib-treated patients at baseline and at 4 and 24 weeks of treatment, and a later scalp biopsy was taken in several of the tofacitinib-treated patients. Scalp clonality was compared among normal scalp (n=4), patchy alopecia areata scalp (n=8), and alopecia totalis/universalis scalp (n=8). RNA was extracted with the PAXgene miRNA kit for fixed scalp, the miRNeasy kit for PBMCs, and the RNeasy kit for mouse skin. TCRbeta CDR3 regions were amplified by immunoSEQ multiplex PCR with 35 Vbeta forward and 13 Jbeta reverse primers.

About this clone itself: The antigen it binds to is not known. The record has no base qualities; no much larger clone is one base away.

Libraries were prepared through the immunoSEQ multiplex PCR assay. For TCR sequencing, RNA was extracted from every sample and reverse transcribed into cDNA to serve as template. SuperScript III was used for first-strand cDNA synthesis, primed with a 2:1 mix of oligo-dT and random hexamers. A synthetic immune receptor repertoire was used to assess amplification bias, and residual bias was removed computationally. Under the source paper's analysis protocol: Raw reads were preprocessed for error removal, and CDR3 was defined according to IMGT conventions as running from the conserved cysteine to phenylalanine. Clonality was computed as 1 minus the Shannon entropy, with the entropy normalized by log2 of the number of productive unique TCRs. CD4 or CD8 identity of scalp clones was inferred by cross-referencing scalp TCRbeta sequences with sorted blood CD4 and CD8 repertoires. What TCRdb holds here is the immuneACCESS table cut down to in-frame rearrangements. Part of the clones is not present; checked against another copy, under half of the missing clones reflect an unresolved V gene, and the others are unexplained. V, J and clone size derive from that table, while D and trimming were established from the DNA sequence. The sample table contains 200,000 to 250,000 clones; only one count was recorded for about three fifths of them. The ten largest clones add up to roughly 1.6% of the sample.

The sample's time point label is to be understood as: about 4 weeks on oral tofacitinib. The sample's treatment or condition label, decoded: oral pan-JAK inhibitor, 5-10 mg twice daily. Lesional scalp punch biopsies and peripheral blood were collected from alopecia areata patients. After PBMCs were isolated by density centrifugation and stained for CD3, CD4 and CD8, a FACSAria was used to sort CD4+ and CD8+ T cells. The paper's findings and limits, for the study overall: Because the treated cohort was small and had only one nonresponder, larger studies are needed to examine links between baseline CD8+ expansion and response. Tofacitinib significantly decreased scalp clonality and the number of expanded CD8+ clones among the top 100 scalp clones. Many expanded lesional clones were found to persist in scalp and blood during tofacitinib treatment, and relapse after treatment cessation may be partly explained by this persistence. TCR sequences shared between patients were less clear than in mice, possibly partly because of HLA diversity in the patient population. Higher clonality and more expanded CD8+ clones were observed in lesional scalp than in normal scalp, particularly in alopecia totalis/universalis, a finding suggestive of antigenic drive. Resident alphabeta T cells in normal human skin are also sequenced, complicating scalp TCR repertoire analysis, unlike mouse skin dominated by gammadelta T cells.

Including cysteine and phenylalanine, the CDR3 has 15 amino acids. Of the read, only the CDR3 DNA is kept; its 45 bases are in frame from base 1. Trimming costs V 3 bases and J 6 bases, and their ends lie 15 bases apart. Reading the germline V gene gives CDR1 SGHVS and CDR2 FNYEAQ. The source of this sequence is a human donor with alopecia areata. The chain uses TRBV7-6 and TRBJ1-5; no D gene can be assigned with confidence. This specimen consisted of CD4+ T cells sorted from blood, obtained at week 4, from a patient treated with tofacitinib. In nucleotide form, the sequence is TGTGCCAGCAGCTTGGGAGGACGCTTAGGTCAGCCCCAGCATTTT. Translated, this is CASSLGGRLGQPQHF.